The clone carrying this T cell receptor (beta chain) appeared many times. Authors of the study amplified TCR beta CDR3 regions from RNA transcripts. When the TCR CDR3 underwent first-round RT-PCR, the HTBI primer set was used. One entry per CDR3 protein results from TCRdb running MiXCR on the multiplex PCR reads. The sample includes almost 250,000 distinct CDR3 sequences, 24% of them seen just once. The data are from a study of T cells in Graves' hyperthyroidism and ophthalmopathy. Ophthalmopathy patients had Clinical Activity Score at least 3, NOSPECS grade at least 4, duration under 3 months. Trimming at V came to 0 bases and at J to 6 bases, leaving 6 bases not matched to a gene. CDR3 length equals 15 residues. Germline V gene lookup returns CDR1 SQVTM and CDR2 ANQGSEA.

The source is a woman between 40 and 55 years old with Graves' ophthalmopathy. Sequencing was carried out using blood. The chain carries TRBV29-1 and TRBJ2-5; TRBD2 matches 11 bases. CDR3 nucleotides: TGCAGCGTTGAAGAACTAGCGGGAGTGGGGCAGACCCAGTACTTC. Protein sequence: CSVEELAGVGQTQYF.